Following are 7 T cell receptor beta chains from one sample sequenced in a study of shared clonotypes between healthy human individuals. TCRdb's table, derived via immunoSEQ multiplex PCR, lists solely in-frame clones and lacks some. Found here are approximately 740,000 clones, about 91% of them singletons; the top ten hold around 24%. Positively selected for CCR7, the CD45RO-negative cells used as naive CD8 cells excluded terminally differentiated effector memory CD45RA+ cells. The material sequenced was naive CD8+ T cells sorted from blood. Receptors were obtained from a man aged 25-40 years in good health.

The CDR3 protein is CASSFQREGRYEQYF. CDR3 DNA: TGTGCCAGCAGCTTTCAGCGGGAGGGCCGCTACGAGCAGTACTTC. The rearrangement uses TRBV7-9 and TRBJ2-7, with 10 bases lining up with TRBD2. In germline, CDR1 is SEHNR, CDR2 FQNEAQ (reference sequence). With V trimmed by 3 bases and J by 3 bases, 5 bases remained unmatched. The CDR3 is made up of 15 amino acids.

V is TRBV7-9 and J is TRBJ1-1; TRBD1 agrees at 7 bases. CDR3 length: 16 amino acids. The trim removed 5 bases at V and 6 bases at J, leaving 15 bases unmatched. CDR1 is SEHNR and CDR2 is FQNEAQ in the germline V gene (reference sequence). DNA for the CDR3: TGTGCCAGCAGCCAAAACCCGGGACAGCTTAACCCTGAAGCTTTCTTT. This encodes CASSQNPGQLNPEAFF.

The chain employs TRBV19 and TRBJ2-7, with 9 bases fitting TRBD2. The V gene's germline CDR1 is LNHDA and CDR2 SQIVND (reference sequence). The CDR3 is 15 residues long. With 6 bases clipped from V and 2 bases from J, the junction kept 8 bases outside the gene matches. The DNA for the CDR3 is TGTGCCAGTAGCATCCCGACTAGCGGTACCTACGAGCAGTACTTC. Its translation: CASSIPTSGTYEQYF.

V is TRBV27 and J is TRBJ2-5; perhaps TRBD1 as D (6 bases). Per the germline V gene, CDR1 is MNHEY and CDR2 is SMNVEV (reference sequence). Trimming took 8 bases from V and 0 from J, leaving 25 bases between them. This CDR3 contains 18 residues. CDR3: CASRSLLGRGEYQETQYF. The CDR3 region has the DNA TGTGCCAGCCGAAGTTTATTAGGCAGGGGCGAGTACCAAGAGACCCAGTACTTC.

This clone came up once. V and J are TRBV9 and TRBJ2-1; 7 nucleotides match TRBD1. The CDR3 extends over 17 amino acids. Per the germline V gene, CDR1 is SGDLS and CDR2 is YYNGEE. The trim removed 0 bases at V and 0 bases at J, leaving 6 bases unmatched. For the CDR3, the DNA is TGTGCCAGCAGCGTAGTTAAAGGGGGCGCCTCCTACAATGAGCAGTTCTTC. Amino acids: CASSVVKGGASYNEQFF.

The rearrangement links TRBV6-5 to TRBJ2-1; TRBD2 agrees at 8 bases. CDR3 length equals 14 residues. From germline, CDR1 is MNHEY and CDR2 SVGAGI. With 5 bases clipped from V and 2 bases from J, the junction kept 2 bases outside the gene matches. CDR3 protein: CASSAGGPYNEQFF. CDR3 coding DNA: TGTGCCAGCAGTGCGGGGGGTCCCTACAATGAGCAGTTCTTC.

The chain employs TRBV5-4 and TRBJ2-1; 7 nucleotides align to TRBD1. Germline trimming cut 4 bases from V and 7 bases from J; bases unmatched to any gene: 11. CDR1 is SGHNT and CDR2 is YYREEE in the germline V gene (reference sequence). This CDR3 spans 15 amino acids. CDR3 in DNA: TGTGCCAGCAGCCTTGACAGGGTGATGACGAATGAGCAGTTCTTC. It yields the protein CASSLDRVMTNEQFF.